This TCR beta chain was obtained from a study of Ad26.COV2.S vaccination and SARS-CoV-2 variants. Turning to the study itself: Donor allocation was to the COV1001 Ad26.COV2.S trial arm. Ad26.COV2.S given intramuscularly, once or twice 56 days apart. General study points: Analytic work on TCR breadth and depth might have understated the full extent of total T cell responses.

CDR3 length equals 21 residues. The J segment lost 3 bases and the V segment lost 2 bases, leaving 22 bases of the junction unmatched. The germline V gene has CDR1 SGHDN and CDR2 FVKESK. In the case of this clone: Antigen specificity is unknown.

Treatment defined: around 19 received Ad26.COV2.S at low or high dose, single or two shots; several received placebo; per-sample allocation not given. The samples date from day 63 after the first vaccine or placebo injection. An Ad26 vector was used to express Wuhan-strain SARS-CoV-2 spike as the vaccine. Sequenced by immunoSEQ multiplex PCR; TCRdb stores in-frame clones only, minus some. The profile shows about 680,000 clones, about 90% of them singletons. This receptor was obtained from a person aged 18-65 years who received the Ad26.COV2.S COVID-19 vaccine or a placebo. The chain is built from TRBV14 and TRBJ2-1; 7 positions agree with TRBD2. Sequencing was performed on peripheral blood, taken in a trial of Ad26.COV2.S vaccine versus placebo. The DNA for the CDR3 is TGTGCCAGCAGCCAATGGGGGGTGGGAAGCGGGATTCACCAACGCTACAATGAGCAGTTCTTC. Its protein is CASSQWGVGSGIHQRYNEQFF. Combining the CDR3 with reference TRBV14 and TRBJ2-1 gives the whole variable domain EAGVTQFPSHSVIEKGQTVTLRCDPISGHDNLYWYRRVMGKEIKFLLHFVKESKQDESGMPNNRFLAERTGGTYSTLKVQPAELEDSGVYFCASSQWGVGSGIHQRYNEQFFGPGTRLTVL.